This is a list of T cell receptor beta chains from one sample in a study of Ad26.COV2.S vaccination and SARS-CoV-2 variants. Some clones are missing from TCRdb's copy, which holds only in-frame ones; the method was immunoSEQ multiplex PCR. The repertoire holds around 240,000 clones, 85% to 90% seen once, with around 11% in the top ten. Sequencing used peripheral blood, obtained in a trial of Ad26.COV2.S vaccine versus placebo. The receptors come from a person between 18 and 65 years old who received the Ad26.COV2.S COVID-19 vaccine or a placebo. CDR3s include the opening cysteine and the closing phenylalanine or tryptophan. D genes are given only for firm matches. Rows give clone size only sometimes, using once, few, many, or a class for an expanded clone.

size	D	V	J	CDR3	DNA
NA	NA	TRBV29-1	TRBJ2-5	CSVEGSGETQYF	TGCAGCGTTGAAGGATCTGGGGAGACCCAGTACTTC
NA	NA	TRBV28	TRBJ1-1	CASSFFNTEAFF	TGTGCCAGCAGTTTTTTTAACACTGAAGCTTTCTTT
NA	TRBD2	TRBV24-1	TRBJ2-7	CATARGGASYEQYF	TGTGCCACCGCCCGCGGGGGAGCCTCCTACGAGCAGTACTTC
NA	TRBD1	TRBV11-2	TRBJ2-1	CASSLAEGQFDEQFF	TGTGCCAGCAGCTTAGCCGAGGGACAGTTTGATGAGCAGTTCTTC
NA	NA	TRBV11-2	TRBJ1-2	CASSLAEGNYGYTF	TGTGCCAGCAGCTTAGCGGAGGGTAACTATGGCTACACCTTC
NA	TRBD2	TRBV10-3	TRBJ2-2	CAISERTSGSTGELFF	TGTGCCATCAGTGAGAGGACTAGCGGGAGTACGGGGGAGCTGTTTTTT
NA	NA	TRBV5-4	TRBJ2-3	CASSLGSGLVTDTQYF	TGTGCCAGCAGCTTGGGCTCGGGACTCGTCACAGATACGCAGTATTTT
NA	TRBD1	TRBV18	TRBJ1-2	CASSPGTGTMKDGYTF	TGTGCCAGCTCCCCCGGGACAGGAACGATGAAGGATGGCTACACCTTC
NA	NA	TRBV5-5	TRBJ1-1	CASSLSGWTEAFF	TGTGCCAGCAGCTTAAGCGGGTGGACTGAAGCTTTCTTT
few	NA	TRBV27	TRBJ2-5	CASSLSYSPREETQYF	TGTGCCAGCAGTTTATCTTACTCACCAAGGGAAGAGACCCAGTACTTC
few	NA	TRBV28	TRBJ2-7	CASSHQGGAGEQYF	TGTGCCAGCAGTCACCAAGGGGGGGCGGGCGAGCAGTACTTC
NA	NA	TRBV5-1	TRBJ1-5	CASSWNSNQPQHF	TGCGCCAGCAGCTGGAACAGCAATCAGCCCCAGCATTTT
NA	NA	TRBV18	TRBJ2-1	CASSPLIGRNEQFF	TGTGCCAGCTCACCATTGATTGGGCGGAATGAGCAGTTCTTC
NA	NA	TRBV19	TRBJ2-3	CASSIQDSSTDTQYF	TGTGCCAGTAGTATACAGGATTCGAGCACAGATACGCAGTATTTT
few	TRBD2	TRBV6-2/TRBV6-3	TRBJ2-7	CASSTTSGGFYEQYF	TGTGCCAGCAGTACAACTAGCGGGGGTTTTTACGAGCAGTACTTC
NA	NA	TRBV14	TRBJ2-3	CASSLTQRDTQYF	TGTGCCAGCAGCCTAACTCAGCGGGATACGCAGTATTTT
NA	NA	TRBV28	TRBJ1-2	CASSLGTNYGYTF	TGTGCCAGCAGTCTTGGGACCAACTATGGCTACACCTTC
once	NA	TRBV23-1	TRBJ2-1	CASSQLGPGFYNEQFF	TGCGCCAGCAGTCAATTGGGGCCGGGCTTTTACAATGAGCAGTTCTTC
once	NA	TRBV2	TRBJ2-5	CASSDPSFARDLETQYF	TGTGCCAGCAGTGATCCGTCCTTCGCTAGAGACTTAGAGACCCAGTACTTC
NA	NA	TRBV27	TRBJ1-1	CASNSLGTEAFF	TGTGCCAGCAACTCGCTGGGCACTGAAGCTTTCTTT
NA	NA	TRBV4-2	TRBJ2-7	CASSQDRGARYEQYF	TGTGCCAGCAGCCAAGATCGGGGGGCGCGGTACGAGCAGTACTTC
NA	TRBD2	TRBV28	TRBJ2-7	CASSLNFGGTNSYEQYF	TGTGCCAGCAGTTTAAACTTCGGGGGGACCAATTCCTACGAGCAGTACTTC
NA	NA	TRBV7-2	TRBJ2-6	CASSLFSSGANVLTF	TGTGCCAGCAGCTTATTTAGCTCTGGGGCCAACGTCCTGACTTTC
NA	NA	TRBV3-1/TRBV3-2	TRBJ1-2	CASSQGTPQRGGYTF	TGTGCCAGCAGCCAAGGTACGCCCCAAAGGGGTGGCTACACCTTC
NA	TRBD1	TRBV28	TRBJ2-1	CASSFQGALGQFF	TGTGCCAGCAGTTTCCAGGGGGCGCTAGGGCAGTTCTTC
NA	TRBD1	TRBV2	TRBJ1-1	CASSTTQGRTEAFF	TGTGCCAGCAGTACCACACAGGGGCGGACTGAAGCTTTCTTT
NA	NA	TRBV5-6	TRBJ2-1	CASSSLDLRNEQFF	TGTGCCAGCAGCTCCCTAGATTTGCGAAATGAGCAGTTCTTC
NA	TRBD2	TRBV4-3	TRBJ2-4	CASSQVGGTSLNIQYF	TGCGCCAGCAGCCAAGTGGGTGGGACTAGCTTAAACATTCAGTACTTC